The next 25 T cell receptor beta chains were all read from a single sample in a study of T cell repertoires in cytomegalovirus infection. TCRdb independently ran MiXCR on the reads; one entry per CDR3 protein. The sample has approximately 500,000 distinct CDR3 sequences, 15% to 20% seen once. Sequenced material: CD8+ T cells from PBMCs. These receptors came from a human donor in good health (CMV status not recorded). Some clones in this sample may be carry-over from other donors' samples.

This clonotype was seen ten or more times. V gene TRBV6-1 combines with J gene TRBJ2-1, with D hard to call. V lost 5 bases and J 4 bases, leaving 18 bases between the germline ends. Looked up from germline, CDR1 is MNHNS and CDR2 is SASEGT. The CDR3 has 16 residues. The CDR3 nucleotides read TGTGCCAGCAGTAAGGACCTCAATCCAACTTACAATGAGCAGTTCTTC. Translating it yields CASSKDLNPTYNEQFF.

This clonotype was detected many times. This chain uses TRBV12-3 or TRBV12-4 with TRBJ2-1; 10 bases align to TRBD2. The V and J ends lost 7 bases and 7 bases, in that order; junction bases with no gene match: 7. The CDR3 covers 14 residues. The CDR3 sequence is CASTLAGVVNEQFF. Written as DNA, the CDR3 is TGTGCCAGCACCCTAGCGGGAGTGGTAAATGAGCAGTTCTTC.

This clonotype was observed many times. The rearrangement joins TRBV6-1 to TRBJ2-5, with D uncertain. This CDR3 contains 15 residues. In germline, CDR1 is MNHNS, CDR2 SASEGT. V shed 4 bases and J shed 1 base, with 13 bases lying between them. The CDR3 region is CASSGPVSSQETQYF. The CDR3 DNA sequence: TGTGCCAGCAGTGGCCCAGTTAGCAGCCAAGAGACCCAGTACTTC.

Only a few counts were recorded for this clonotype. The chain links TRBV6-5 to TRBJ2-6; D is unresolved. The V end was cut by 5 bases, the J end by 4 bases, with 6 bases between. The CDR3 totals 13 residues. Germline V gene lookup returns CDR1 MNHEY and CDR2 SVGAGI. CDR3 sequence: CASSAGGANVLTF. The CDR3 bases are TGTGCCAGCAGTGCTGGCGGGGCCAACGTCCTGACTTTC.

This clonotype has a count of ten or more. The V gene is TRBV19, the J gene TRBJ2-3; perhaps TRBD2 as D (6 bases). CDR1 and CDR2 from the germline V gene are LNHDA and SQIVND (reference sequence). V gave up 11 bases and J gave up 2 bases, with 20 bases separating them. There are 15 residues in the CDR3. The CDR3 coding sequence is TGTGCCTGCGGAGGGCACCCAGCTTCCACAGATACGCAGTATTTT. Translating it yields CACGGHPASTDTQYF. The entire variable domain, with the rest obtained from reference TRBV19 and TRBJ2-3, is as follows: DGGITQSPKYLFRKEGQNVTLSCEQNLNHDAMYWYRQDPGQGLRLIYYSQIVNDFQKGDIAEGYSVSREKKESFPLTVTSAQKNPTAFYLCACGGHPASTDTQYFGPGTRLTVL.

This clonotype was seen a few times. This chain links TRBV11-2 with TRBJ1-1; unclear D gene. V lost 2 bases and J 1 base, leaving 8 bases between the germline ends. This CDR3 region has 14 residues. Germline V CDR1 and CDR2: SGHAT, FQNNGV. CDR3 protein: CASSLWAENTEAFF. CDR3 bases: TGTGCCAGCAGCTTATGGGCCGAGAACACTGAAGCTTTCTTT.

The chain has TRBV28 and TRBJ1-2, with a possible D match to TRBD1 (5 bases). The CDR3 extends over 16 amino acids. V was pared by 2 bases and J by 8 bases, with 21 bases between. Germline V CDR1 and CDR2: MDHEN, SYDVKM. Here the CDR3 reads CASSLTGPFQTVGYTF. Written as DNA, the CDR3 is TGTGCCAGCAGTTTAACGGGACCTTTCCAAACGGTCGGCTACACCTTC.

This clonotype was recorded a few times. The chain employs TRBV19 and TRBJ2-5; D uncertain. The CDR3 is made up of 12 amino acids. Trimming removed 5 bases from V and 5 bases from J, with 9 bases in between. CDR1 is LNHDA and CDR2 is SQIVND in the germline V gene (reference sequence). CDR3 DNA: TGTGCCAGTAGTCCACCCAGTGAGACCCAGTACTTC. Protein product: CASSPPSETQYF.

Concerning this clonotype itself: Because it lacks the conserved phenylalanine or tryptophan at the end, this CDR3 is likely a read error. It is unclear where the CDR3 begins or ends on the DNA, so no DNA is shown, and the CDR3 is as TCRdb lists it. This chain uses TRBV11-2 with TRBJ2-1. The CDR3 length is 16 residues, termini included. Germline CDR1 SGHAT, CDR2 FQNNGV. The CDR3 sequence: CASSFDGGRSYNEQLL.

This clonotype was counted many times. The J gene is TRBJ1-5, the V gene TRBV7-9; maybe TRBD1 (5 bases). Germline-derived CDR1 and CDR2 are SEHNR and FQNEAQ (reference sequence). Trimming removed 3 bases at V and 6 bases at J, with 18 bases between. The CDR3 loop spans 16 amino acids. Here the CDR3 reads CASSLGGHTGGQPQHF. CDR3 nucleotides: TGTGCCAGCAGCTTGGGAGGACACACTGGGGGTCAGCCCCAGCATTTT.

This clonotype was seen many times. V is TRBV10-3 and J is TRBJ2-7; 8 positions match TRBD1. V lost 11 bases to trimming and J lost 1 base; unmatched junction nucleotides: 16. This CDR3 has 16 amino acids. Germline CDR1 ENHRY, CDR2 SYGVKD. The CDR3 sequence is CAVRQGPSPSSYEQYF. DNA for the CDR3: TGTGCCGTCCGACAGGGGCCGTCCCCCTCTTCCTACGAGCAGTACTTC.

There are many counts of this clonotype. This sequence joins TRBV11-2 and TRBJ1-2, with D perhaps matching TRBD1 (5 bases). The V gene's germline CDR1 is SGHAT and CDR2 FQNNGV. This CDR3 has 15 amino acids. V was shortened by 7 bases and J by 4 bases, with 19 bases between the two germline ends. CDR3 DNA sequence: TGTGCCAGCACCCCGACGGGAGGGGTTGGCTATGGCTACACCTTC. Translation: CASTPTGGVGYGYTF. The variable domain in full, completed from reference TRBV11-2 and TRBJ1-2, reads EAGVAQSPRYKIIEKRQSVAFWCNPISGHATLYWYQQILGQGPKLLIQFQNNGVVDDSQLPKDRFSAERLKGVDSTLKIQPAKLEDSAVYLCASTPTGGVGYGYTFGSGTRLTVV.

CDR3 region: CASSPGTSGFFLTYEQYF. The DNA for the CDR3 is TGTGCCAGCAGCCCAGGGACTAGCGGGTTTTTTCTCACCTACGAGCAGTACTTC. This rearrangement joins TRBV7-9 to TRBJ2-7; 12 nucleotides align to TRBD2. CDR3 length equals 18 residues. The trim removed 5 bases at V and 2 bases at J, leaving 13 bases unmatched. Germline V CDR1 and CDR2: SEHNR, FQNEAQ (reference sequence).

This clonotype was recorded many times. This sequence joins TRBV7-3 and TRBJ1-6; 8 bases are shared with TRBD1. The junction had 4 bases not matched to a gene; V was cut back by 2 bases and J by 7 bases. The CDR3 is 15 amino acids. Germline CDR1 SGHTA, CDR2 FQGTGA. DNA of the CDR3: TGTGCCAGCAGCTTAGGGGCAGGGGGCAATTCACCCCTCCACTTT. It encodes CASSLGAGGNSPLHF.

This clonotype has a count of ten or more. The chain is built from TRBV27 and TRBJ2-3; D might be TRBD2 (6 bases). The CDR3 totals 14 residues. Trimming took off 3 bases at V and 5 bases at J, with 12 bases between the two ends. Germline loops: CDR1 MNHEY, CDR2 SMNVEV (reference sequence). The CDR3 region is CASSLGLPQDTQYF. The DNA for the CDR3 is TGTGCCAGCAGTTTGGGACTCCCCCAAGATACGCAGTATTTT.

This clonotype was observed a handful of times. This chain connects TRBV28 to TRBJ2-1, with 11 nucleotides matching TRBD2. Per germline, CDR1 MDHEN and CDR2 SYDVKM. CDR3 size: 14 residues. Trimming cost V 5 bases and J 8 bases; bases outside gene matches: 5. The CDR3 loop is CASSGLAGPDEQFF. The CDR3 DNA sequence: TGTGCCAGCAGTGGACTAGCGGGCCCTGATGAGCAGTTCTTC.

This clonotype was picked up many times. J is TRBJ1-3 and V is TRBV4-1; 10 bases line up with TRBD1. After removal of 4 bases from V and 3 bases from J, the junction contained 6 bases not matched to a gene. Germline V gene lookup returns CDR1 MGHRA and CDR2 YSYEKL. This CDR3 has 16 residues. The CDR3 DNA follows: TGCGCCAGCAGCCGGTACGGGACAGGGGTTGGAAACACCATATATTTT. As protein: CASSRYGTGVGNTIYF.

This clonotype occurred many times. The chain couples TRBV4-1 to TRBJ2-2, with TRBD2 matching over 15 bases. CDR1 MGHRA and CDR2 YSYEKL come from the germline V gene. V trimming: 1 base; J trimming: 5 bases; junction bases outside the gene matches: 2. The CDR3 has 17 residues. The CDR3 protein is CASSQAGTSGRTGELFF. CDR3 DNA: TGCGCCAGCAGCCAAGCCGGGACTAGCGGGAGGACCGGGGAGCTGTTTTTT.

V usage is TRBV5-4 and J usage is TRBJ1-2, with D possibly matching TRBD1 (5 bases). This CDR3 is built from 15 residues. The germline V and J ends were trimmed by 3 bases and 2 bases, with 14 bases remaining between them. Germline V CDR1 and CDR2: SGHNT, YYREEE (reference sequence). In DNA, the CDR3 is TGTGCCAGCAGCTCGGGGGGGGACGCCAACTATGGCTACACCTTC. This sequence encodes CASSSGGDANYGYTF.

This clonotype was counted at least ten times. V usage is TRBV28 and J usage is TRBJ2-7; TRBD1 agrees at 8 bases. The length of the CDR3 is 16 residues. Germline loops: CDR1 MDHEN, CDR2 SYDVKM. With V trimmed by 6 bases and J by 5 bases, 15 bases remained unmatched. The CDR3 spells CASRSGTGGFLDEQYF. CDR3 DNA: TGTGCCAGCAGGTCCGGGACAGGAGGGTTCCTTGACGAGCAGTACTTC.

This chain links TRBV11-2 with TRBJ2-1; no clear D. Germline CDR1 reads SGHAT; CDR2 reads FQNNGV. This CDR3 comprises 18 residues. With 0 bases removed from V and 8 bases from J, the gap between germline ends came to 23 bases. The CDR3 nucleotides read TGTGCCAGCAGCTTAGATCATCAGGTTAATCCCGCGAGCGATGAGCAGTTCTTC. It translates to CASSLDHQVNPASDEQFF.

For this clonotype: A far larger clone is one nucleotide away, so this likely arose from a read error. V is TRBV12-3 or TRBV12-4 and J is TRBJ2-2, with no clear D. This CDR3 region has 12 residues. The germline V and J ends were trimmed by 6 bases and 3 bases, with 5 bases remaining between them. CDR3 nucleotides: TGTGCCAGCAGCACCGACACCGGGGAGCTGTTTTTT. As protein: CASSTDTGELFF.

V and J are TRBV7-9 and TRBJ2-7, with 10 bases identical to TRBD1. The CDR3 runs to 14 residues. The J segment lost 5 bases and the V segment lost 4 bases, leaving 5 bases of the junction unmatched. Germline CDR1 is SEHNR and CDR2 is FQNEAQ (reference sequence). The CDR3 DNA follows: TGTGCCAGCAGCTCCGGGACAGGGGTCGACGAGCAGTACTTC. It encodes CASSSGTGVDEQYF.

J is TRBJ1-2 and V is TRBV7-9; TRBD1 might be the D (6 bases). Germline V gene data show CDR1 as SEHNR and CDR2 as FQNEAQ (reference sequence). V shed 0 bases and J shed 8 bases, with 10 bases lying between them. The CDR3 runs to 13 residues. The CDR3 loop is CASSLAGHLGYTF. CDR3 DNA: TGTGCCAGCAGCTTAGCGGGACATTTGGGCTACACCTTC.

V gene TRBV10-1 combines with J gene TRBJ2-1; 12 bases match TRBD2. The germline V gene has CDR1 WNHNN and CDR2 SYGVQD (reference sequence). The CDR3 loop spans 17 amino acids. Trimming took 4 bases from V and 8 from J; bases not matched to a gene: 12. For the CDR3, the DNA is TGCGCCAGCAGTGGGGCCCCGACTAGCGGGGGTCTCGATGAGCAGTTCTTC. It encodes CASSGAPTSGGLDEQFF.